This T cell receptor beta chain was captured in a study of radiotherapy plus CTLA-4 blockade in lung cancer. V lost 9 bases, J lost 2 bases, and 7 bases stayed unmatched. CDR1 is MDHEN and CDR2 is SYDVKM in the germline V gene. The CDR3 sequence is 13 residues long. Sequenced by immunoSEQ multiplex PCR; TCRdb stores in-frame clones only, minus some. Of about 100,000 clones listed, about four fifths are singletons. The sequence derives from a human donor with non-small cell lung cancer who had stable disease on radiotherapy plus ipilimumab. The chain is built from TRBV28 and TRBJ2-7; 7 positions agree with TRBD1. The input for sequencing was peripheral blood, taken from a patient treated with radiotherapy plus ipilimumab. CDR3: CASDRAGAYEQYF. The CDR3 coding sequence is TGTGCCAGTGACAGGGCTGGGGCCTACGAGCAGTACTTC.